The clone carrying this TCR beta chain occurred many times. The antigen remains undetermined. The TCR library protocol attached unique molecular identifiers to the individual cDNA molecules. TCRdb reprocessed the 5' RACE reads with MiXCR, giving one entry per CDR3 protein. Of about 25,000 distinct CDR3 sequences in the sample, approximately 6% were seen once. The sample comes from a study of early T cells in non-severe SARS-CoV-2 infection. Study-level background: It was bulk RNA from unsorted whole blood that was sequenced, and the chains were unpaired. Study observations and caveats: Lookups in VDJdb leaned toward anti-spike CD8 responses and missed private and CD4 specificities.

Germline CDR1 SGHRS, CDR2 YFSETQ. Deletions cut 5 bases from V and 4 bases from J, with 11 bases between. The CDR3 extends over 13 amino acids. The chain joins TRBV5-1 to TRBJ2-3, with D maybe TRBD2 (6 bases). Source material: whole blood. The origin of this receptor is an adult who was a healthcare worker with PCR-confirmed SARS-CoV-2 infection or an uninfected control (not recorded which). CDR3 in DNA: TGCGCCAGCAGTCGGGAGTCTCCAGATACGCAGTATTTT. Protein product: CASSRESPDTQYF. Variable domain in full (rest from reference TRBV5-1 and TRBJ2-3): KAGVTQTPRYLIKTRGQQVTLSCSPISGHRSVSWYQQTPGQGLQFLFEYFSETQRNKGNFPGRFSGRQFSNSRSEMNVSTLELGDSALYLCASSRESPDTQYFGPGTRLTVL.